Described below is a single TCR beta chain sequence and its context. The antigen is undetermined. The V and J ends lost 8 bases and 2 bases, in that order; junction bases with no gene match: 9. Germline V gives CDR1 LNHDA, CDR2 SQIVND (reference sequence). The CDR3 has 15 residues. The source of the sample is a study of cytomegalovirus exposure and HLA in healthy donors. Study outcomes and limitations: Researchers reported that three CMV-associated chains were confirmed in vitro as CMV antigen-specific. There were fewer than 200 TCR beta chains listed as cytomegalovirus-associated. As was reported, the classifier diagnosed cytomegalovirus status with high specificity and sensitivity. Analyses of presence/absence relied on an assumption of roughly uniform sequencing depth across donors.

Vbeta (60) and Jbeta (13) primers were used in the PCR. The repertoire was sequenced with immunoSEQ multiplex PCR; TCRdb's copy has only in-frame clones and lacks some. This sample yields some 120,000 clones, of which 60% to 85% are seen a single time; about 1.9% belongs to the top ten. The sequence came from a man between 45 and 60 years old in good health and CMV-seronegative. V usage is TRBV19 and J usage is TRBJ2-5; 9 nucleotides agree with TRBD2. The sequenced sample was PBMCs. CDR3 loop: CASSRSGGKQETQYF. CDR3 nucleotide sequence: TGTGCCAGTTCCCGCAGCGGGGGGAAACAAGAGACCCAGTACTTC.